One sample yielded the 29 T cell receptor beta chains listed below, sequenced in a study of regulatory T cells in long-lasting Graves disease. Construction of TCR beta libraries relied on iRepertoire HTBI primers and on Arm-PCR targeting CDR3 regions. TCRdb used MiXCR to reprocess the multiplex PCR reads, holding one entry per CDR3 protein. There are about 450,000 distinct CDR3 sequences in the sample; 23% occur only once, and around 24% lies in the top ten. Time point noted: persistent/refractory GD, antithyroid drugs over 5 years with positive TRAb. PBMC-extracted RNA yielded the TCR library. The sample in question was peripheral blood mononuclear cells (PBMCs), obtained when the disease was refractory, from a patient treated with antithyroid drugs. These receptors originate from a female donor with Graves disease.

The chain couples TRBV7-3 to TRBJ1-2; 9 nucleotides align to TRBD1. Per the germline V gene, CDR1 is SGHTA and CDR2 is FQGTGA. Trimming took 5 bases from V and 5 from J; bases not matched to a gene: 6. There are 14 residues in the CDR3. CDR3: CASSPDGQGYGYTF. In DNA, the CDR3 is TGTGCCAGCAGCCCGGACGGACAGGGGTATGGCTACACCTTC.

This clonotype has at least ten counts. The chain carries TRBV12-3 or TRBV12-4 and TRBJ2-7; D possibly corresponds to TRBD1 (5 bases). Trimming removed 7 bases from V and 9 bases from J, with 16 bases in between. The CDR3 spans 12 residues. CDR3 sequence reads: CASTKLRQPQYF. The CDR3 DNA reads as TGTGCCAGCACCAAATTGAGACAGCCGCAGTACTTC.

This clonotype was counted many times. The chain is built from TRBV28 and TRBJ1-2, with a weak D call TRBD1 (5 bases). The CDR3 loop spans 14 amino acids. Germline V gene sequence: CDR1 MDHEN, CDR2 SYDVKM. V was pared by 6 bases and J by 4 bases, with 15 bases between. CDR3 nucleotide sequence: TGTGCCAGCAGCCGCTGGGCAGGGACCTATGGCTACACCTTC. This encodes CASSRWAGTYGYTF.

V usage is TRBV5-1 and J usage is TRBJ1-4; possibly TRBD1 for D (6 bases). CDR1 SGHRS and CDR2 YFSETQ come from the germline V gene. CDR3 size: 15 residues. V dropped 2 bases and J dropped 4 bases, with 12 bases sitting between them. Here the CDR3 reads CASSFTGTSNEKLFF. The CDR3 nucleotides read TGCGCCAGCAGCTTCACCGGGACAAGTAATGAAAAACTGTTTTTT.

This clonotype was seen at least ten times. The rearrangement uses TRBV6-1 and TRBJ1-1; possibly TRBD1 for D (6 bases). This CDR3 region has 14 residues. Trimming shortened V by 8 bases and J by 1 base, and 14 bases separated the two germline ends. The germline gives CDR1 MNHNS, CDR2 SASEGT. The DNA for the CDR3 is TGTGCCAGCCGTAGGGGACAACCGAACACTGAAGCTTTCTTT. Amino acid sequence: CASRRGQPNTEAFF.

This clonotype has more than one count but fewer than ten. The V call is TRBV11-2, the J call TRBJ1-2; D gene uncertain. Per germline, CDR1 SGHAT and CDR2 FQNNGV. V was trimmed by 3 bases and J by 0 bases, leaving 14 bases between them. There are 16 residues in the CDR3. This CDR3 is CASSFSPQLPNYGYTF. The CDR3 DNA reads as TGTGCCAGCAGCTTCTCCCCCCAGCTCCCTAACTATGGCTACACCTTC.

In this sample, this clonotype turned up many times. The chain combines TRBV29-1 with TRBJ1-3; D not resolved. Germline lookup yields CDR1 SQVTM and CDR2 ANQGSEA. V lost 5 bases, J lost 1 base, and 6 bases lay in between. There are 12 residues in the CDR3. CDR3 residues: CSVLGSGNTIYF. The DNA of the CDR3 is TGCAGCGTTCTGGGGTCTGGAAACACCATATATTTT.

This clonotype has just a few counts. The chain has TRBV7-9 and TRBJ2-5; 13 positions agree with TRBD2. The CDR3 is 16 amino acids. Germline-derived CDR1 and CDR2 are SEHNR and FQNEAQ (reference sequence). The V gene end was trimmed by 5 bases and the J gene end by 4 bases; junction bases not matched to a gene: 7. The CDR3 loop is CASSLGTSGMGETQYF. Written as DNA, the CDR3 is TGTGCCAGCAGCCTCGGGACTAGCGGGATGGGAGAGACCCAGTACTTC.

This clonotype was counted ten times or more. This chain connects TRBV5-1 to TRBJ2-7; TRBD1 is a possible D gene (6 bases). This CDR3 has 15 amino acids. Germline V gene data show CDR1 as SGHRS and CDR2 as YFSETQ. Trimming stripped 6 bases from V and 0 bases from J, with 16 bases between. The CDR3 bases are TGCGCCAGCACTCCCGGGGAGACAGGCTCCTACGAGCAGTACTTC. Its protein product is CASTPGETGSYEQYF.

This clonotype was detected many times. The CDR3 region has the DNA TGTGCCAGCAGCACTAGCGGGGGCTACGAGCAGTACTTC. Encoded protein: CASSTSGGYEQYF. This sequence joins TRBV27 and TRBJ2-7, with 11 bases identical to TRBD2. V gave up 6 bases and J gave up 3 bases; unmatched junction bases: 1. The germline V gene encodes CDR1 MNHEY and CDR2 SMNVEV (reference sequence). CDR3 length equals 13 residues.

Turning to this clonotype: The germline gene is not matched at one end of the junction; a read error may be the cause. The rearrangement links TRBV6-4 to TRBJ2-2, with 7 bases aligning to TRBD1. This CDR3 contains 16 residues. Germline V lookup: CDR1 MRHNA, CDR2 SNTAGT. CDR3: CASSRTQGLNTGELFF. CDR3 in DNA: TGTGCCAGCAGTAGAACACAGGGGCTAAACACAGGGGAGCTGTTTTTT.

This clonotype was detected many times. The V gene is TRBV7-3, the J gene TRBJ2-4, with D hard to call. Per germline, CDR1 SGHTA and CDR2 FQGTGA. CDR3 length: 13 residues. Trimming took 2 bases from V and 5 from J, leaving 7 bases between them. The CDR3 loop reads CASSLSAQNIQYF. In DNA form, the CDR3 reads TGTGCCAGCAGCTTATCTGCGCAAAACATTCAGTACTTC.

The chain carries TRBV3-1 and TRBJ2-3; D uncertain. The germline V gene has CDR1 LGHDT and CDR2 YNNKEL (reference sequence). The CDR3 covers 16 residues. Trimming cost V 0 bases and J 4 bases, with 14 bases left between them. The CDR3 DNA reads as TGTGCCAGCAGCCAAGAGCAGGTCCCTCCCGCAGATACGCAGTATTTT. It translates to CASSQEQVPPADTQYF.

This clonotype was recorded at least ten times. The chain is built from TRBV28 and TRBJ1-1, with a tentative D call TRBD1 (5 bases). The V end was cut by 3 bases, the J end by 1 base, with 15 bases between. This CDR3 has 16 amino acids. Germline-derived CDR1 and CDR2 are MDHEN and SYDVKM. This chain's CDR3 is CASSFDRTRSNTEAFF. Written as DNA, the CDR3 is TGTGCCAGCAGTTTCGATAGGACACGATCGAACACTGAAGCTTTCTTT.

The rearrangement links TRBV30 to TRBJ2-2; D gene unclear. Trimming took off 0 bases at V and 2 bases at J, with 7 bases between the two ends. CDR3 length: 14 residues. CDR1 and CDR2 from the germline V gene are GTSNPN and SVGIG (reference sequence). Here the CDR3 reads CAWSVHPNTGELFF. In DNA, the CDR3 is TGTGCCTGGAGTGTACATCCAAACACCGGGGAGCTGTTTTTT.

Note on this clonotype: One end of the junction does not line up with germline, which may come from a read error. V usage is TRBV20-1 and J usage is TRBJ2-5; tentatively, D is TRBD1 (6 bases). Germline loops: CDR1 DFQATT, CDR2 SNEGSKA (reference sequence). CDR3 length equals 12 residues. The CDR3: CSARRTEEAQYF. The CDR3 DNA is TGCAGTGCTAGACGGACAGAAGAGGCCCAGTACTTC.

The CDR3 here is CASSLSVGLFAEQYF. CDR3 nucleotide sequence: TGTGCCAGCAGTTTATCAGTGGGTCTGTTTGCCGAGCAGTACTTC. This rearrangement joins TRBV27 to TRBJ2-7; D ambiguous. Trimming shortened V by 0 bases and J by 6 bases, and 15 bases separated the two germline ends. Germline assignment: CDR1 MNHEY and CDR2 SMNVEV (reference sequence). The CDR3 length is 15 residues.

This clonotype was picked up many times. CDR3 coding DNA: TGTGCCAGCAGCTTGGGGCCCAATCAGCCCCAGCATTTT. This encodes CASSLGPNQPQHF. The chain joins TRBV7-2 to TRBJ1-5; D perhaps matches TRBD1 (5 bases). The germline V gene has CDR1 SGHTA and CDR2 FQGNSA. The germline V and J ends were trimmed by 3 bases and 3 bases, with 6 bases remaining between them. The CDR3 totals 13 residues.

This chain links TRBV20-1 with TRBJ2-5; 8 nucleotides match TRBD1. Per the germline V gene, CDR1 is DFQATT and CDR2 is SNEGSKA (reference sequence). The length of the CDR3 is 14 residues. With 3 bases clipped from V and 3 bases from J, the junction kept 6 bases outside the gene matches. CDR3 in DNA: TGCAGTGCTAGGCCGGGGACAGGAGAAGAGACCCAGTACTTC. Amino acids: CSARPGTGEETQYF.

The gene calls are TRBV19 and TRBJ1-2, with D uncertain. The germline CDR1 and CDR2 sequences are LNHDA and SQIVND (reference sequence). The V end lost 5 bases, the J end lost 4 bases, and 17 bases lay between the germline ends. This CDR3 has 15 amino acids. The CDR3 coding sequence is TGTGCCAGTAGTCGCGACCCCGAGACGTCCTATGGCTACACCTTC. Its translation: CASSRDPETSYGYTF.

This clonotype was counted a single time. The junction departs from the called germline gene at one end, perhaps through a read error. The DNA of the CDR3 is TGTGCCGGCAGCTTAGACATGGATAGGACGACCTACACCTTC. The encoded protein is CAGSLDMDRTTYTF. The chain links TRBV13 to TRBJ1-2; no clear D gene. CDR1 PRHDT and CDR2 FYEKMQ come from the germline V gene (reference sequence). The CDR3 runs to 14 residues.

V gene TRBV30 combines with J gene TRBJ2-7, with D perhaps matching TRBD2 (5 bases). Trimming removed 1 base at V and 7 bases at J, with 17 bases between. The CDR3 consists of 14 residues. In germline, CDR1 is GTSNPN, CDR2 SVGIG (reference sequence). CDR3 sequence reads: CAWSGGLESGEQYF. Written as DNA, the CDR3 is TGTGCCTGGAGTGGAGGGCTAGAATCGGGGGAGCAGTACTTC.

This clonotype was counted ten times or more. The rearrangement links TRBV28 to TRBJ1-5; tentatively, D is TRBD1 (5 bases). CDR1 MDHEN and CDR2 SYDVKM come from the germline V gene. V dropped 10 bases and J dropped 0 bases, with 16 bases sitting between them. This CDR3 is built from 15 residues. CDR3 in DNA: TGTGCCACGACACCGTGGGGGGGTAGCAATCAGCCCCAGCATTTT. As protein: CATTPWGGSNQPQHF.

This clonotype was found many times. The gene calls are TRBV12-3 or TRBV12-4 and TRBJ1-4, with D uncertain. The CDR3 sequence is 11 residues long. V was cut by 6 bases and J by 5 bases, with 4 bases left in between. The CDR3 spells CASRANEKLFF. Written as DNA, the CDR3 is TGTGCCAGCAGGGCCAATGAAAAACTGTTTTTT.

This clonotype was seen repeatedly, ten times or more. This sequence joins TRBV7-3 and TRBJ2-5; D not certain. The CDR3 consists of 13 residues. V was shortened by 3 bases and J by 0 bases, with 5 bases between the two germline ends. Germline assignment: CDR1 SGHTA and CDR2 FQGTGA. The CDR3 coding sequence is TGTGCCAGCAGCTTTACGTACCAAGAGACCCAGTACTTC. Protein sequence: CASSFTYQETQYF.

This chain links TRBV20-1 with TRBJ1-3; no firm D call. This CDR3 has 13 amino acids. V lost 0 bases to trimming and J lost 0 bases, with 3 bases between them. Germline V gene data show CDR1 as DFQATT and CDR2 as SNEGSKA (reference sequence). CDR3 region: CSARENSGNTIYF. CDR3 in DNA: TGCAGTGCTAGAGAGAACTCTGGAAACACCATATATTTT.

Concerning this clonotype itself: A read error may explain this, as a much larger clone is one base away. CDR3 sequence: CATNSWGWAEAFF. CDR3 in DNA: TGTGCCACCAACTCTTGGGGGTGGGCTGAAGCTTTCTTT. J is TRBJ1-1 and V is TRBV6-1; tentative D call: TRBD1 (5 bases). Germline V gene lookup returns CDR1 MNHNS and CDR2 SASEGT. Trimming took 10 bases from V and 6 from J, leaving 18 bases between them. The CDR3 is made up of 13 amino acids.

This chain connects TRBV19 to TRBJ2-2; 10 nucleotides line up with TRBD2. The V and J ends lost 8 bases and 7 bases, in that order; junction bases with no gene match: 7. The CDR3 loop spans 14 amino acids. In germline, CDR1 is LNHDA, CDR2 SQIVND (reference sequence). The CDR3 loop is CASGTSGTNGELFF. The CDR3 DNA reads as TGTGCCAGTGGAACTAGCGGGACTAACGGGGAGCTGTTTTTT.

In its sample, this clonotype was seen a few times. The chain links TRBV28 to TRBJ1-1, with 8 bases matching TRBD1. Germline CDR1 and CDR2: MDHEN and SYDVKM. J lost 9 bases, V lost 3 bases, and 6 bases had no gene match. The CDR3 runs to 13 residues. CDR3 DNA: TGTGCCAGCAGTTTTCGGACAGGGATTAAAGCTTTCTTT. Translation: CASSFRTGIKAFF.